This T cell receptor (beta chain) is from a study of OX40 agonist ivuxolimab in advanced cancers. Study background: Dose-escalation patients had hepatocellular carcinoma, melanoma, renal cell or head and neck cancer. Mean age about 60 years, range about 20 to 79; roughly 82% male.

This clone is a singleton in its sample. Its antigen is undetermined. Study-wide findings and caveats: Among the lowest peripheral clonal expansion occurred in 0.1-3.0 mg/kg partial responders. Within 6 weeks, CD4+ and CD8+ blood T cells expanded clonally at 0.1 to 3.0 mg/kg.

This CDR3 is 12 amino acids long. From germline, CDR1 is MDHEN and CDR2 SYDVKM. The V end was cut by 10 bases, the J end by 2 bases, with 11 bases between. Profiled with immunoSEQ multiplex PCR; TCRdb holds only in-frame clones, not every one. This table has 70,000 to 80,000 clones, 94% appearing once. Sequencing was performed on CD4+ or CD8+ T cells sorted from blood, taken in a trial of the OX40 agonist ivuxolimab. This clonotype originated in an adult with an advanced solid tumor such as melanoma, head and neck, liver or kidney cancer. This chain joins TRBV28 and TRBJ1-2; D is perhaps TRBD1 (6 bases). The CDR3 spells CAIRDNNYGYTF. Here the CDR3 DNA reads TGTGCCATAAGGGACAACAACTATGGCTACACCTTC.